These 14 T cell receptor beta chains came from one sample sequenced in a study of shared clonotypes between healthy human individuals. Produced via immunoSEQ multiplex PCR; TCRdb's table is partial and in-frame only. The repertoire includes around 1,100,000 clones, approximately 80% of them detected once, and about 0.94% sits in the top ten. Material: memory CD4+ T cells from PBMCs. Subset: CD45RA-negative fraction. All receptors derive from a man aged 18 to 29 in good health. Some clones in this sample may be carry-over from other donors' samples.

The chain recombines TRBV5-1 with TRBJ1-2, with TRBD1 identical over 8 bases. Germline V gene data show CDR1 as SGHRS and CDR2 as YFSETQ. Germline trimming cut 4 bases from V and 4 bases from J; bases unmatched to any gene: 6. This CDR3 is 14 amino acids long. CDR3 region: CASSSPGTGYGYTF. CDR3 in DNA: TGCGCCAGCAGCAGCCCCGGGACAGGCTATGGCTACACCTTC.

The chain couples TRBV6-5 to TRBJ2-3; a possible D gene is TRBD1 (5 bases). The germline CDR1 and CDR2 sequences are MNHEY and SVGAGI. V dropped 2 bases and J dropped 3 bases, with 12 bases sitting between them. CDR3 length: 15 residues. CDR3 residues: CASSYKGLGTDTQYF. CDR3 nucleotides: TGTGCCAGCAGTTACAAGGGGTTGGGAACAGATACGCAGTATTTT.

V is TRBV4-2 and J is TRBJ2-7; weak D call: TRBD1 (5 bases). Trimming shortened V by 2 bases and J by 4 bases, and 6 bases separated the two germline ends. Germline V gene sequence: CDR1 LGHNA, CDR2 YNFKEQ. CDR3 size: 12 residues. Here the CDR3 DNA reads TGTGCCAGCAGCCAACAGGGATACGAGCAGTACTTC. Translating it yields CASSQQGYEQYF.

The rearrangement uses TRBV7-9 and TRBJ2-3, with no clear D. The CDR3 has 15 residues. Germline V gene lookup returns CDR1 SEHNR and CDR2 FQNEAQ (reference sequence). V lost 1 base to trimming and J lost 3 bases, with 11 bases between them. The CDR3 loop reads CASSLGGSRTDTQYF. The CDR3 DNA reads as TGTGCCAGCAGCTTAGGGGGATCTAGGACAGATACGCAGTATTTT.

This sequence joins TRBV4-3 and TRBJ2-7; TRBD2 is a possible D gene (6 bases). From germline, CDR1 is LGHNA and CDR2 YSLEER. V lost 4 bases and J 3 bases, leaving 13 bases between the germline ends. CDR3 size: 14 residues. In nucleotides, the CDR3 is TGCGCCAGCAGCCTGGGACTTGGGGACTACGAGCAGTACTTC. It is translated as CASSLGLGDYEQYF.

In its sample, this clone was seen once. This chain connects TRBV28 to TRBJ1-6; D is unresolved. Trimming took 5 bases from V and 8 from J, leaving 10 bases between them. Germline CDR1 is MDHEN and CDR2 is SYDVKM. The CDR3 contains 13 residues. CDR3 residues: CASSPIWDSPLHF. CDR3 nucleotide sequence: TGTGCCAGCAGTCCGATCTGGGATTCACCCCTCCACTTT.

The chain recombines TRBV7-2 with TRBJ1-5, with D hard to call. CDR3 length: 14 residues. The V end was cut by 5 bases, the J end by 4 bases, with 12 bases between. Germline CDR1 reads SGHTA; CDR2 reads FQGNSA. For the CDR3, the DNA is TGTGCCAGCAGCCCCAATACGGGAAATCAGCCCCAGCATTTT. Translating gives CASSPNTGNQPQHF.

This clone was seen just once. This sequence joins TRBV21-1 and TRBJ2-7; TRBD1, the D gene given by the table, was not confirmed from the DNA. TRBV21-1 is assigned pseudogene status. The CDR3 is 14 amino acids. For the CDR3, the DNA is TGTGCCAGTCAGACAGGGGGCACTTCCTACGAGCAGTACTTC. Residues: CASQTGGTSYEQYF.

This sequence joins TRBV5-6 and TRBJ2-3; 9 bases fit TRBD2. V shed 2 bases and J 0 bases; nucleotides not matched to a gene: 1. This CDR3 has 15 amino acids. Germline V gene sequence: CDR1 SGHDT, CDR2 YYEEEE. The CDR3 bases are TGTGCCAGCAGCTTCACTAGCGGGAGCACAGATACGCAGTATTTT. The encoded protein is CASSFTSGSTDTQYF.

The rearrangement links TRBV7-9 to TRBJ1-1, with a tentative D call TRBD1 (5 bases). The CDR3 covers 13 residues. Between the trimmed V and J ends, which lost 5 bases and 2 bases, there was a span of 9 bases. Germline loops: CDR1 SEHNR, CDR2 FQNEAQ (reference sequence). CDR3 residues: CASSQQVNTEAFF. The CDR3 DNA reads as TGTGCCAGCAGCCAACAGGTCAACACTGAAGCTTTCTTT.

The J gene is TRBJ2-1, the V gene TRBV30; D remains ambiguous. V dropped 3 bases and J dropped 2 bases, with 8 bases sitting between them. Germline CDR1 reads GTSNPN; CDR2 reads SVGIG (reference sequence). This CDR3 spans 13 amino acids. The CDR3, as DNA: TGTGCCTGGAGGACATCCCCCTACAATGAGCAGTTCTTC. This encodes CAWRTSPYNEQFF.

CDR3 sequence: CASSWTGRYTEAFF. CDR3 nucleotide sequence: TGTGCCAGCAGTTGGACAGGGAGGTACACTGAAGCTTTCTTT. The genes are TRBV28 and TRBJ1-1; 8 bases match TRBD1. This CDR3 contains 14 residues. V shed 4 bases and J 3 bases; nucleotides not matched to a gene: 4. Looked up from germline, CDR1 is MDHEN and CDR2 is SYDVKM.

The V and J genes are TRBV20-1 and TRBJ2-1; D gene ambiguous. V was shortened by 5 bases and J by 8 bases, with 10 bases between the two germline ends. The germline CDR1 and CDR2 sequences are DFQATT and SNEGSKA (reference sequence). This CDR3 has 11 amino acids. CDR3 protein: CSARQVDEQFF. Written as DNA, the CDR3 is TGCAGTGCTCGTCAGGTGGATGAGCAGTTCTTC.

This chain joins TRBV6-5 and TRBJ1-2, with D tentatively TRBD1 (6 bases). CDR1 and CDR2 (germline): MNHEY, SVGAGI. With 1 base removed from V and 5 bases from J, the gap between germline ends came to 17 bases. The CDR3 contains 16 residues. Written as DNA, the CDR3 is TGTGCCAGCAGTTACTGGGGGCAGGGTTTGAAGTATGGCTACACCTTC. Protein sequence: CASSYWGQGLKYGYTF.